The rows below give T cell receptor beta chains drawn from one sample of a study of blood T cell repertoires in COVID-19. Profiling relied on immunoSEQ multiplex PCR, and the TCRdb table lists in-frame clones only, not all of them. The sample includes under 350,000 clones, around 85% of them seen just once. The sequenced sample consisted of PBMCs or T cells enriched from blood (not recorded which). The receptors come from a woman between 35 and 50 years old with acute COVID-19. CDR3s include the opening cysteine and the closing phenylalanine or tryptophan. The order of the fields is V gene, clone size, D gene, J gene, CDR3 protein, CDR3 DNA. The D gene is left open where the match is weak. The size of a clone is reported for some rows only, either as once, few or many, or as a class for expanded clones.

TRBV18	-	-	TRBJ2-5	CASSQVRGEVETQYF	TGTGCCAGCTCACAGGTTCGGGGTGAAGTGGAGACCCAGTACTTC
TRBV28	-	TRBD1	TRBJ1-5	CASSLLGQGDQPQHF	TGTGCCAGCAGTCTCCTAGGACAGGGAGATCAGCCCCAGCATTTT
TRBV24-1	once	TRBD1	TRBJ2-6	CATSGSPGQGTGANVLTF	TGTGCCACCAGTGGTTCCCCGGGACAGGGGACTGGGGCCAACGTCCTGACTTTC
TRBV7-9	-	-	TRBJ1-4	CASTLTGYPNEKLFF	TGTGCCAGCACCCTGACGGGGTACCCTAATGAAAAACTGTTTTTT
TRBV4-1	-	-	TRBJ2-7	CASSQAKGEGRGEQYF	TGCGCCAGCAGCCAAGCCAAGGGGGAGGGCCGGGGCGAGCAGTACTTC
TRBV5-1	-	TRBD1	TRBJ2-3	CASSPPQGASDTQYF	TGCGCCAGCAGCCCTCCCCAGGGGGCATCGGATACGCAGTATTTT
TRBV6-2/TRBV6-3	-	TRBD2	TRBJ2-3	CASSYWAGGPVTDTQYF	TGTGCCAGCAGTTACTGGGCGGGAGGGCCCGTCACAGATACGCAGTATTTT
TRBV12-5	few	TRBD1	TRBJ1-3	CASGTTGAGGNTIYF	TGTGCTAGTGGCACCACAGGGGCCGGTGGAAACACCATATATTTT
TRBV6-5	-	TRBD1	TRBJ1-1	CASSPTGGLEAFF	TGTGCCAGCAGTCCGACAGGGGGCCTTGAAGCTTTCTTT
TRBV19	-	-	TRBJ2-1	CASKMGLNNEQFF	TGTGCCAGTAAAATGGGACTCAACAATGAGCAGTTCTTC
TRBV6-6	-	-	TRBJ1-5	CASSYSSRADNQPQHF	TGTGCCAGCAGTTACTCATCCAGGGCAGATAATCAGCCCCAGCATTTT
TRBV28	-	-	TRBJ1-5	CASAQGGSNQPQHF	TGTGCCAGCGCGCAGGGCGGAAGCAATCAGCCCCAGCATTTT
TRBV3-1/TRBV3-2	-	TRBD2	TRBJ2-5	CASSPTSGSILETQYF	TGTGCCAGCAGTCCAACTAGCGGGAGTATCTTAGAGACCCAGTACTTC
TRBV24-1	-	-	TRBJ2-1	CATSDSTRFPNEQFF	TGTGCCACCAGTGATTCAACTAGATTTCCAAATGAGCAGTTCTTC
TRBV5-1	-	TRBD1	TRBJ2-7	CASSQTTGGNEQYF	TGCGCCAGCAGCCAAACGACAGGGGGCAACGAGCAGTACTTC
TRBV4-1	few	-	TRBJ1-4	CASSQQFFNEKLFF	TGCGCCAGCAGCCAACAGTTCTTTAATGAAAAACTGTTTTTT
TRBV24-1	-	TRBD1	TRBJ2-7	CATSDSGQGNEQYF	TGTGCCACCAGTGATTCGGGACAGGGTAACGAGCAGTACTTC
TRBV9	-	-	TRBJ2-1	CASSVATVNEQFF	TGTGCCAGCAGCGTTGCGACTGTCAATGAGCAGTTCTTC
TRBV20-1	-	-	TRBJ1-2	CSASAGTNYGYTF	TGCAGTGCTAGTGCAGGGACTAACTATGGCTACACCTTC
TRBV28	-	-	TRBJ2-7	CASSPTGTLSYEQYF	TGTGCCAGCAGTCCCACAGGGACCCTCTCCTACGAGCAGTACTTC
TRBV25-1	few	TRBD2	TRBJ2-3	CASSEYGAGASTDTQYF	TGTGCCAGCAGTGAATATGGGGCGGGAGCCAGCACAGATACGCAGTATTTT
TRBV7-9	few	-	TRBJ2-1	CASSLGTSRGGEQFF	TGTGCCAGCAGCTTAGGGACTAGTAGGGGGGGTGAGCAGTTCTTC
TRBV7-9	once	TRBD2	TRBJ2-3	CASSSSRLAGRKGDTQYF	TGTGCCAGCAGCTCCTCCCGACTAGCGGGGAGGAAGGGGGATACGCAGTATTTT
TRBV27	-	-	TRBJ1-2	CASSLWGGEGYTF	TGTGCCAGCAGTCTCTGGGGGGGCGAAGGCTACACCTTC
TRBV29-1	-	TRBD2	TRBJ2-3	CSGGLAGSPFGTDTQYF	TGCAGCGGTGGACTAGCGGGTTCCCCGTTTGGCACAGATACGCAGTATTTT
TRBV28	-	TRBD1	TRBJ2-7	CASSSPPGQGYEQYF	TGTGCCAGCAGCTCCCCTCCGGGACAGGGCTACGAGCAGTACTTC
TRBV7-8	-	TRBD1	TRBJ1-1	CASSRDSMQAFF	TGTGCCAGCAGCCGGGACAGCATGCAAGCTTTCTTT
TRBV7-6	-	-	TRBJ1-1	CASSGSIRGAAFF	TGTGCCAGCAGCGGATCCATCAGGGGTGCAGCTTTCTTT
TRBV18	-	-	TRBJ2-5	CASSPPSLAQYF	TGTGCCAGCTCACCACCGAGTTTGGCCCAGTACTTC
TRBV19	-	-	TRBJ1-1	CASTSHGGITEAFF	TGTGCCAGTACCTCCCATGGGGGGATCACTGAAGCTTTCTTT
TRBV5-1	-	-	TRBJ1-4	CASSLDREGEKLFF	TGCGCCAGCAGCTTGGACAGGGAGGGCGAAAAACTGTTTTTT
TRBV9	-	-	TRBJ2-7	CASSVGQPGDEQYF	TGTGCCAGCAGCGTAGGCCAACCAGGGGACGAGCAGTACTTC
TRBV7-5	-	-	TRBJ2-1	CARSLFCAVAGEERFF	TGTGCCAGAAGCCTCTTTTGTGCGGTAGCGGGGGAGGAGCGGTTCTTC
TRBV5-5	-	-	TRBJ2-5	CASSLGSSRVETQYF	TGTGCCAGCAGCTTAGGGAGTAGTAGAGTAGAGACCCAGTACTTC
TRBV20-1	-	-	TRBJ1-2	CSASAGRGYTF	TGCAGTGCTTCTGCGGGGCGGGGCTACACCTTC
TRBV7-8	-	-	TRBJ1-2	CASSLPARGHYGYTF	TGTGCCAGCAGCTTGCCCGCCCGAGGTCACTATGGCTACACCTTC
TRBV7-9	once	-	TRBJ1-4	CASNPQGMGSEKLFF	TGTGCCAGCAACCCGCAGGGAATGGGCAGTGAAAAACTGTTTTTT
TRBV7-9	-	TRBD1	TRBJ1-5	CASSLTGGLGNQPQHF	TGTGCCAGCAGCTTAACAGGGGGCTTGGGCAATCAGCCCCAGCATTTT
TRBV7-8	-	TRBD1	TRBJ1-3	CASSFLGQGKGNTIYF	TGTGCCAGCAGCTTCCTGGGACAGGGGAAAGGAAACACCATATATTTT
TRBV14	-	TRBD1	TRBJ1-2	CASSPGTVLYGYTF	TGTGCCAGCAGCCCCGGGACAGTTCTATATGGCTACACCTTC
TRBV29-1	-	-	TRBJ1-2	CSVDGVAGNYGYTF	TGCAGCGTTGATGGGGTGGCAGGGAACTATGGCTACACCTTC